These 22 T cell receptor beta chains came from one sample sequenced in a study of cytomegalovirus exposure and HLA in healthy donors. PCR employed 60 Vbeta and 13 Jbeta primers. Sequencing used immunoSEQ multiplex PCR; TCRdb keeps in-frame clones, though not all of them. The sample features 130,000 or so clones, with roughly 1.7% in its top ten. The specimen was PBMCs. These receptors all come from a woman in her 40s in good health and CMV-seropositive.

The chain is built from TRBV7-2 and TRBJ2-5; 7 nucleotides match TRBD2. Judging by the DNA end, TRBJ2-7 fits better; the J call may be wrong. The CDR3 runs to 14 residues. Germline CDR1 reads SGHTA; CDR2 reads FQGNSA. The CDR3 is CASSFLADAYEQYF. The CDR3 DNA follows: TGTGCCAGCAGCTTCCTAGCGGATGCCTACGAGCAGTACTTC.

The chain links TRBV7-3 to TRBJ2-7, with D tentatively TRBD2 (5 bases). CDR1 is SGHTA, CDR2 FQGTGA, per germline. Trimming took off 0 bases at V and 5 bases at J, with 11 bases between the two ends. The CDR3 spans 14 residues. The CDR3 loop reads CASSLTPRAHEQYF. CDR3 bases: TGTGCCAGCAGCTTAACGCCGAGGGCCCACGAGCAGTACTTC.

This sequence joins TRBV19 and TRBJ2-6, with 11 bases matching TRBD1. CDR1 LNHDA and CDR2 SQIVND come from the germline V gene (reference sequence). This CDR3 contains 17 residues. V shed 7 bases, J shed 3 bases, and the junction held 8 bases outside the gene matches. The CDR3 DNA follows: TGTGCCAGTACCCCTGGACAGGGGGCCGATGGGGCCAACGTCCTGACTTTC. This sequence encodes CASTPGQGADGANVLTF.

The V and J genes are TRBV30 and TRBJ2-1; the D gene is possibly TRBD2 (5 bases). V lost 3 bases, J lost 8 bases, and 8 bases lay in between. The CDR3 runs to 11 residues. Germline values: CDR1 GTSNPN, CDR2 SVGIG (reference sequence). CDR3 sequence (DNA): TGTGCCTGGAGCCAAGCGGATGAGCAGTTCTTC. This codes for CAWSQADEQFF. Based on the CDR3 plus reference TRBV30 and TRBJ2-1, the full variable domain is SQTIHQWPATLVQPVGSPLSLECTVEGTSNPNLYWYRQAAGRGLQLLFYSVGIGQISSEVPQNLSASRPQDRQFILSSKKLLLSDSGFYLCAWSQADEQFFGPGTRLTVL.

The chain recombines TRBV5-1 with TRBJ2-2; TRBD2 matches at 7 bases. The CDR3 loop spans 16 amino acids. The V gene end was trimmed by 3 bases and the J gene end by 0 bases; junction bases not matched to a gene: 5. The V gene's germline CDR1 is SGHRS and CDR2 YFSETQ. The CDR3 sequence is CASSYLGTTNTGELFF. The DNA for the CDR3 is TGCGCCAGCAGCTACCTCGGGACTACGAACACCGGGGAGCTGTTTTTT.

The genes are TRBV5-1 and TRBJ1-5, with D tentatively TRBD1 (6 bases). The CDR3 contains 15 residues. Germline CDR1 is SGHRS and CDR2 is YFSETQ. V lost 4 bases, J lost 7 bases, and 18 bases lay in between. The CDR3 nucleotides read TGCGCCAGCAGCCCCGGGACACCCCAAGGACAGCCCCAGCATTTT. Its translation: CASSPGTPQGQPQHF.

This chain links TRBV11-2 with TRBJ2-7; tentatively, D is TRBD2 (6 bases). The CDR3 has 11 residues. The V and J ends lost 9 bases and 3 bases respectively, with 9 bases between them. From germline, CDR1 is SGHAT and CDR2 FQNNGV. The CDR3 bases are TGTGCCAGTAGCGGCAACTACGAGCAGTACTTC. This codes for CASSGNYEQYF.

The gene calls are TRBV4-1 and TRBJ1-4; 7 bases fit TRBD1. The CDR3 extends over 16 amino acids. Per the germline V gene, CDR1 is MGHRA and CDR2 is YSYEKL. Trimming at V came to 5 bases and at J to 6 bases, leaving 12 bases not matched to a gene. CDR3 bases: TGCGCCAGCAGCAGAATCGGAGGGGGCGGGGATGAAAAACTGTTTTTT. Its protein product is CASSRIGGGGDEKLFF.

V gene TRBV18 combines with J gene TRBJ2-7, with 7 bases that match TRBD1. The germline V gene has CDR1 KGHSH and CDR2 LQKENI. V trimming: 3 bases; J trimming: 9 bases; junction bases outside the gene matches: 11. CDR3 length: 14 residues. The CDR3 sequence: CASSPGTDLRVQYF. CDR3 coding DNA: TGTGCCAGCTCACCGGGGACAGACCTACGTGTGCAGTACTTC.

This chain uses TRBV7-9 with TRBJ2-7; tentatively, D is TRBD1 (5 bases). CDR1 and CDR2 (germline): SEHNR, FQNEAQ (reference sequence). Trimming pared 5 bases from V and 5 bases from J, leaving 16 bases between. The CDR3 contains 14 residues. For the CDR3, the DNA is TGTGCCAGCAGCGCAAGGGGCTCCGTCGACGAGCAGTACTTC. Translating gives CASSARGSVDEQYF.

The chain combines TRBV20-1 with TRBJ1-1, with D maybe TRBD1 (5 bases). Per germline, CDR1 DFQATT and CDR2 SNEGSKA (reference sequence). The CDR3 totals 11 residues. Between the trimmed V and J ends, which lost 6 bases and 5 bases, there was a span of 10 bases. The CDR3 DNA sequence: TGCAGTGCCGGGGGATTAACTGAAGCTTTCTTT. Its protein is CSAGGLTEAFF.

V usage is TRBV27 and J usage is TRBJ2-7, with 7 bases identical to TRBD2. This CDR3 is built from 14 residues. Germline loops: CDR1 MNHEY, CDR2 SMNVEV (reference sequence). V dropped 4 bases and J dropped 5; count of bases not matched to a gene: 8. DNA of the CDR3: TGTGCCAGCAGTTCGGGACTAACTAGGAACGAGCAGTACTTC. Encoded protein: CASSSGLTRNEQYF.

The rearrangement joins TRBV21-1 to TRBJ2-1; the table's D call of TRBD1 was not tested on the DNA. TRBV21-1 is a listed pseudogene. The CDR3 has 13 amino acids. Written as DNA, the CDR3 is TGTGCCAGCAAGGGGTGCGGCCACAATGAGCAGTTCTTC. Translating gives CASKGCGHNEQFF.

V usage is TRBV19 and J usage is TRBJ2-7, with 12 bases identical to TRBD2. The CDR3 is 15 residues long. The junction had 8 bases not matched to a gene; V was cut back by 5 bases and J by 6 bases. Germline assignment: CDR1 LNHDA and CDR2 SQIVND (reference sequence). Written as DNA, the CDR3 is TGTGCCAGTAGTCCGACTAGCGGGAGTTTTGCCGAGCAGTACTTC. It yields the protein CASSPTSGSFAEQYF.

The rearrangement uses TRBV5-1 and TRBJ2-7, with 8 bases lining up with TRBD1. Germline CDR1 SGHRS, CDR2 YFSETQ. CDR3 length: 14 residues. Trimming at V came to 5 bases and at J to 4 bases, leaving 8 bases not matched to a gene. CDR3 loop: CASRRTGNSYEQYF. The CDR3, as DNA: TGCGCCAGCAGGAGGACAGGGAATTCTTACGAGCAGTACTTC.

This chain connects TRBV29-1 to TRBJ2-3; D gene unclear. Germline loops: CDR1 SQVTM, CDR2 ANQGSEA. The CDR3 runs to 15 residues. The V and J ends lost 5 bases and 1 base respectively, with 16 bases between them. This CDR3 reads CSVTTTAAGTDTQYF. Here the CDR3 DNA reads TGCAGCGTTACAACGACTGCAGCCGGCACAGATACGCAGTATTTT.

The chain is built from TRBV7-2 and TRBJ2-1; 7 nucleotides align to TRBD2. Germline V gene lookup returns CDR1 SGHTA and CDR2 FQGNSA. Losses at the gene ends were 1 base for V and 0 bases for J; bases not matched to a gene: 3. The CDR3 is made up of 16 amino acids. The CDR3 coding sequence is TGTGCCAGCAGCTTAGTAGGGAGGGCCTCCTACAATGAGCAGTTCTTC. Its translation is CASSLVGRASYNEQFF.

The V and J genes are TRBV6-5 and TRBJ2-7; possibly TRBD1 for D (6 bases). Germline V CDR1 and CDR2: MNHEY, SVGAGI. This CDR3 is built from 14 residues. V was clipped by 2 bases and J by 1 base, with 9 bases between them. As DNA, the CDR3 is TGTGCCAGCAGTTACACCAGGGGATCCTACGAGCAGTACTTC. Amino acids: CASSYTRGSYEQYF.

V gene TRBV6-1 combines with J gene TRBJ2-3; D possibly corresponds to TRBD2 (5 bases). CDR3 size: 15 residues. Germline V gene data show CDR1 as MNHNS and CDR2 as SASEGT. V lost 3 bases and J 6 bases, leaving 16 bases between the germline ends. CDR3 DNA sequence: TGTGCCAGCAGTGAGGGCAGCGGTGGCGTCGATACGCAGTATTTT. Encoded protein: CASSEGSGGVDTQYF.

This chain joins TRBV5-4 and TRBJ2-1; TRBD2 matches at 9 bases. Germline V lookup: CDR1 SGHNT, CDR2 YYREEE (reference sequence). CDR3 size: 16 residues. Trimming at V came to 4 bases and at J to 9 bases, leaving 14 bases not matched to a gene. This chain's CDR3 is CASSLESSGSMGEQFF. The CDR3 nucleotides are TGTGCCAGCAGCCTCGAAAGTAGCGGGAGTATGGGTGAGCAGTTCTTC.

The chain is built from TRBV5-1 and TRBJ1-2; TRBD1 aligns across 8 bases. This CDR3 has 13 amino acids. Germline lookup yields CDR1 SGHRS and CDR2 YFSETQ. With V trimmed by 7 bases and J by 5 bases, 7 bases remained unmatched. CDR3 region: CASEEGTGYGYTF. The CDR3 bases are TGCGCCAGCGAAGAGGGGACAGGATATGGCTACACCTTC.

This chain uses TRBV15 with TRBJ2-1; 7 nucleotides line up with TRBD2. This CDR3 contains 14 residues. Germline-derived CDR1 and CDR2 are LNHNV and YYDKDF (reference sequence). V gave up 7 bases and J gave up 4 bases; unmatched junction bases: 7. Here the CDR3 reads CATNRDYSYNEQFF. The CDR3 DNA reads as TGTGCCACCAACCGGGACTACTCATACAATGAGCAGTTCTTC. Variable domain in full (rest from reference TRBV15 and TRBJ2-1): DAMVIQNPRYQVTQFGKPVTLSCSQTLNHNVMYWYQQKSSQAPKLLFHYYDKDFNNEADTPDNFQSRRPNTSFCFLDIRSPGLGDTAMYLCATNRDYSYNEQFFGPGTRLTVL.